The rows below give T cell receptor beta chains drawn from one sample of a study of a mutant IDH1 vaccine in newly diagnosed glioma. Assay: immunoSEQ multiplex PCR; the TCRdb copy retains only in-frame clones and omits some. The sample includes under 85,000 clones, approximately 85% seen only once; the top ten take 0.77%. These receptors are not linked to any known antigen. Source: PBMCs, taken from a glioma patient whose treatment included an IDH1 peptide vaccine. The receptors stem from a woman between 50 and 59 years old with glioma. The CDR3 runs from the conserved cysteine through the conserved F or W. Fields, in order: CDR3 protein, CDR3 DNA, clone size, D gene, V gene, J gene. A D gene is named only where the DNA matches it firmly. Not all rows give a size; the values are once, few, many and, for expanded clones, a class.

CDR3 protein: CASSLRGGNYGYTF
CDR3 DNA: TGTGCCAGCAGTCTCAGGGGCGGGAACTATGGCTACACCTTC
clone size: .
D gene: .
V gene: TRBV27
J gene: TRBJ1-2

CDR3 protein: CASSSGQSYEQYF
CDR3 DNA: TGTGCCAGCAGTTCTGGGCAGTCCTACGAGCAGTACTTC
clone size: .
D gene: .
V gene: TRBV28
J gene: TRBJ2-7

CDR3 protein: CAWSRTYNEQFF
CDR3 DNA: TGTGCCTGGAGTAGGACCTACAATGAGCAGTTCTTC
clone size: once
D gene: .
V gene: TRBV30
J gene: TRBJ2-1

CDR3 protein: CSVEARQGGYGYTF
CDR3 DNA: TGCAGCGTGGAGGCTAGACAGGGTGGCTATGGCTACACCTTC
clone size: .
D gene: TRBD1
V gene: TRBV29-1
J gene: TRBJ1-2

CDR3 protein: CASSSRLAGGQETQYF
CDR3 DNA: TGTGCCAGCAGCTCGAGACTAGCGGGAGGGCAAGAGACCCAGTACTTC
clone size: once
D gene: TRBD2
V gene: TRBV5-5
J gene: TRBJ2-5

CDR3 protein: CAISDLVEQYF
CDR3 DNA: TGTGCCATCAGTGACCTCGTCGAGCAGTACTTC
clone size: .
D gene: .
V gene: TRBV10-3
J gene: TRBJ2-7

CDR3 protein: CASSFDETQYF
CDR3 DNA: TGCGCCAGCAGCTTTGACGAGACCCAGTACTTC
clone size: once
D gene: .
V gene: TRBV5-1
J gene: TRBJ2-5

CDR3 protein: CASSPGTPPGYEQYF
CDR3 DNA: TGTGCCAGCAGTCCTGGGACCCCGCCGGGCTACGAGCAGTACTTC
clone size: .
D gene: .
V gene: TRBV6-5
J gene: TRBJ2-7

CDR3 protein: CASSLRVSGPTDTQYF
CDR3 DNA: TGTGCCAGTAGCCTCAGGGTAAGCGGGCCCACAGATACGCAGTATTTT
clone size: few
D gene: .
V gene: TRBV19
J gene: TRBJ2-3

CDR3 protein: CSVEDPGVPTDTQYF
CDR3 DNA: TGCAGCGTTGAAGATCCGGGGGTCCCCACAGATACGCAGTATTTT
clone size: .
D gene: .
V gene: TRBV29-1
J gene: TRBJ2-3

CDR3 protein: CASSGTSAVGQPQHF
CDR3 DNA: TGTGCCAGCAGCGGGACATCAGCCGTCGGTCAGCCCCAGCATTTT
clone size: .
D gene: .
V gene: TRBV9
J gene: TRBJ1-5

CDR3 protein: CASSLLVIVEKLFF
CDR3 DNA: TGTGCCAGCAGCTTATTGGTGATAGTTGAAAAACTGTTTTTT
clone size: .
D gene: .
V gene: TRBV7-3
J gene: TRBJ1-4

CDR3 protein: CASSRSPSGRANEQFF
CDR3 DNA: TGTGCCAGCAGTCGTTCCCCTAGCGGGAGGGCCAATGAGCAGTTCTTC
clone size: once
D gene: TRBD2
V gene: TRBV6-4
J gene: TRBJ2-1

CDR3 protein: CASSPRPIGQGATQYF
CDR3 DNA: TGTGCCAGCAGTCCGCGCCCTATTGGGCAAGGGGCGACCCAGTACTTC
clone size: .
D gene: .
V gene: TRBV27
J gene: TRBJ2-5

CDR3 protein: CAISDPFRGTYGYTF
CDR3 DNA: TGTGCCATCAGTGACCCTTTCAGGGGGACCTATGGCTACACCTTC
clone size: few
D gene: TRBD1
V gene: TRBV10-3
J gene: TRBJ1-2

CDR3 protein: CASSQGGGNVGEKLFF
CDR3 DNA: TGCGCCAGCAGCCAAGGAGGAGGGAACGTTGGTGAAAAACTGTTTTTT
clone size: few
D gene: .
V gene: TRBV4-1
J gene: TRBJ1-4

CDR3 protein: CASSVGASGGYEQYF
CDR3 DNA: TGTGCCAGCAGCGTAGGGGCTAGCGGCGGGTACGAGCAGTACTTC
clone size: .
D gene: TRBD2
V gene: TRBV9
J gene: TRBJ2-7